What follows describes a single T cell receptor beta chain. These data originate in a study of shared clonotypes between healthy human individuals. CD4+ cell separation produced CD45RA+ naive and CD45RA-negative memory subsets. The method was immunoSEQ multiplex PCR; TCRdb's version includes in-frame clones alone and lacks a portion of them. The sample yields about 2.3 million clones, roughly 90% seen once. The TCR originated in a man aged 18 to 35 in good health. Some clones in this sample may be carry-over from other donors' samples. What was sequenced was naive CD4+ T cells from PBMCs. Subset here: CD45RA+ positively selected.

CDR3 DNA: TGTGCCAGCAGTGAATACAGGAACTATGGCTACACCTTC. The encoded protein is CASSEYRNYGYTF. The V and J genes are TRBV6-1 and TRBJ1-2; TRBD1 is a possible D gene (5 bases). The length of the CDR3 is 13 residues. Germline loops: CDR1 MNHNS, CDR2 SASEGT. The V and J ends lost 2 bases and 2 bases respectively, with 6 bases between them.